This record looks at one T cell receptor beta chain sequence and its context. Its antigen is currently unknown. This specimen belongs to a study of cytomegalovirus exposure and HLA in healthy donors. Overall study findings and caveats: Both high specificity and high sensitivity reportedly marked the classifier's diagnosis of cytomegalovirus status.

CDR3 size: 12 residues. In germline, CDR1 is MDHEN, CDR2 SYDVKM. Trimming shortened V by 6 bases and J by 6 bases, and 11 bases separated the two germline ends. Data came from immunoSEQ multiplex PCR; TCRdb stores just in-frame clones and leaves some out. The repertoire has about 21,000 clones, around 97% of them found once; the top ten carry around 10%. The chain uses TRBV28 and TRBJ1-2; a possible D gene is TRBD1 (5 bases). Source material: PBMCs. The TCR originated in a man aged 25 to 45 in good health and CMV-seropositive. CDR3 in amino acids: CASRYQGHGYTF. Here the CDR3 DNA reads TGTGCCAGCAGATATCAGGGCCATGGCTACACCTTC.